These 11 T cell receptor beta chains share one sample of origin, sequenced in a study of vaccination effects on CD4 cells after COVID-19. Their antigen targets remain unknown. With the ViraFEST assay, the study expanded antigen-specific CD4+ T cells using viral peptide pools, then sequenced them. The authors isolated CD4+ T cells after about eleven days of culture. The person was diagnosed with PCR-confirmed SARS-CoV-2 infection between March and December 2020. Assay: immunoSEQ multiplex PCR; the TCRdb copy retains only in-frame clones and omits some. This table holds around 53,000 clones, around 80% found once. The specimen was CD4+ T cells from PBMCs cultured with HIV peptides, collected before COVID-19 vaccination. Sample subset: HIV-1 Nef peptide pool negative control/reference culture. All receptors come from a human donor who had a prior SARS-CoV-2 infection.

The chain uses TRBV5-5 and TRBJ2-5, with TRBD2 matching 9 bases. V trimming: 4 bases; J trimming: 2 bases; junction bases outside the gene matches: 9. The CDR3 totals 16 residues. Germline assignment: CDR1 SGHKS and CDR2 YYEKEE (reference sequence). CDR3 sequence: CASSQAGTSSQETQYF. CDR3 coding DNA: TGTGCCAGCAGCCAAGCCGGGACTAGCAGTCAAGAGACCCAGTACTTC.

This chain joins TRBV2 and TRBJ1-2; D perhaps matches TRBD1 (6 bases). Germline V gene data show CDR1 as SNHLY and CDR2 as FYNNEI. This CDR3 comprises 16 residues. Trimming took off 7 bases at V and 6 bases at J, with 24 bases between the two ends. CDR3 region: CASMRMTGGVFHGYTF. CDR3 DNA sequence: TGTGCCAGCATGCGGATGACAGGTGGAGTTTTTCATGGCTACACCTTC. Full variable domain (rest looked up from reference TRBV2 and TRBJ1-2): EPEVTQTPSHQVTQMGQEVILRCVPISNHLYFYWYRQILGQKVEFLVSFYNNEISEKSEIFDDQFSVERPDGSNFTLKIRSTKLEDSAMYFCASMRMTGGVFHGYTFGSGTRLTVV.

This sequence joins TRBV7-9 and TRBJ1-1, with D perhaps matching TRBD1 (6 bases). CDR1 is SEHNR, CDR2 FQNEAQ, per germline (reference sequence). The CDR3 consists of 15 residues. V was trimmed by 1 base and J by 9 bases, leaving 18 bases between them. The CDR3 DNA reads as TGTGCCAGCAGCTTAGGGGGACAAGACAGGTCAAAAGCTTTCTTT. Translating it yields CASSLGGQDRSKAFF.

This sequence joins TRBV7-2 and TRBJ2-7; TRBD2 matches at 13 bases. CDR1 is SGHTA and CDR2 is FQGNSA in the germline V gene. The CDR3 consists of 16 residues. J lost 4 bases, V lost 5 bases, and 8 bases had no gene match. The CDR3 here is CASSPRTSGGSYEQYF. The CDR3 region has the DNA TGTGCCAGCAGCCCACGGACTAGCGGGGGCTCTTACGAGCAGTACTTC.

CDR3 sequence: CSAIGTDTQYF. The CDR3 DNA follows: TGCAGTGCTATAGGCACAGATACGCAGTATTTT. The V and J genes are TRBV20-1 and TRBJ2-3; D remains unclear. V was clipped by 4 bases and J by 1 base, with 3 bases between them. Germline V gene sequence: CDR1 DFQATT, CDR2 SNEGSKA (reference sequence). The CDR3 extends over 11 amino acids.

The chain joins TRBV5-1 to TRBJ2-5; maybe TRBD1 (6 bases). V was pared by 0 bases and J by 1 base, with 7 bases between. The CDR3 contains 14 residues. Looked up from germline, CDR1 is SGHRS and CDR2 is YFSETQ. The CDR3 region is CASSLGDTQETQYF. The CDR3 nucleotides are TGCGCCAGCAGCTTGGGGGACACCCAAGAGACCCAGTACTTC.

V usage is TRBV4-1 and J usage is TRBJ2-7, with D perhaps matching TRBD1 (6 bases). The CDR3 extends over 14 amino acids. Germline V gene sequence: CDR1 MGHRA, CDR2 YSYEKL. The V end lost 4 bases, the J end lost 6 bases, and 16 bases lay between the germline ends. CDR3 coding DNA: TGCGCCAGCAGCCGCATTGGCCGGGACACCGAGCAGTACTTC. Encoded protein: CASSRIGRDTEQYF.

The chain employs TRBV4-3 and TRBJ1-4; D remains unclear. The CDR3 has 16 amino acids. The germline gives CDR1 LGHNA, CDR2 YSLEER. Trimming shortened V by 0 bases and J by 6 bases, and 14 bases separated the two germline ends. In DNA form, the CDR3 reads TGCGCCAGCAGCCAAGAATTAAGTAGTGGGCATGAAAAACTGTTTTTT. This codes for CASSQELSSGHEKLFF.

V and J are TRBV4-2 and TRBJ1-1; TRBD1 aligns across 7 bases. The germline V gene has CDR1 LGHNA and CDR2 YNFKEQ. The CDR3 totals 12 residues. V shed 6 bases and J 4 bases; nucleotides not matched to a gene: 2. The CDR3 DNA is TGTGCCAGCAGTAGACAGGGCACTGAAGCTTTCTTT. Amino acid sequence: CASSRQGTEAFF.

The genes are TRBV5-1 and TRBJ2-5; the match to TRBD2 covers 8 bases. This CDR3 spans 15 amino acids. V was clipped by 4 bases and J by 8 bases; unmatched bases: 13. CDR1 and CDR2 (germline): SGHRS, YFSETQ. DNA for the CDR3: TGCGCCAGCAGCCCACGAGCGGGAGTTAAGAGAACCCAGTACTTC. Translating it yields CASSPRAGVKRTQYF.

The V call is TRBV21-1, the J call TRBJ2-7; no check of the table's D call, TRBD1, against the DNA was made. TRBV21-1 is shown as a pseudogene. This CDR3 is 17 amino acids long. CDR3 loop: CASRTGTGISGMYEQYF. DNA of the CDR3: TGTGCCAGCAGAACCGGGACAGGGATTAGCGGGATGTACGAGCAGTACTTC.